The source of this T cell receptor beta chain is a study of T cell responses to AZD1222 COVID-19 vaccine. Study-wide results and caveats: The study reported that nearly half of spike-specific TCRs target unmutated variant regions. At baseline, just 6 or 7 AZD1222 recipients tested seropositive.

Trimming removed 3 bases from V and 5 bases from J, with 14 bases in between. The germline gives CDR1 MNHEY, CDR2 SVGAGI. The CDR3 runs 15 residues. This clone appeared once. Its antigen is as yet unknown. Repertoires were generated with immunoSEQ multiplex PCR, while TCRdb's copy carries only in-frame clones and drops some. Here the sample spans about 130,000 clones, over 75% being singletons. Sequences were derived from peripheral blood, sampled on day 0 of MenACWY control vaccination. This TCR was sampled from an adult in good health. The chain recombines TRBV6-5 with TRBJ2-1; D is uncertain. DNA for the CDR3: TGTGCCAGCAGTTATGGTGGATTTATGAACAATGAGCAGTTCTTC. This translates into CASSYGGFMNNEQFF.